One T cell receptor (beta chain) is described in this entry. This record belongs to a study of preoperative IRX-2 immunotherapy in early breast cancer. Sample treatment: preoperative locoregional IRX-2 cytokine immunotherapy. Preoperative locoregional IRX-2 cytokine immunotherapy was tested in the phase Ib source study. CDR1 and CDR2 from the germline V gene are LNHDA and SQIVND (reference sequence). Trimming took 5 bases from V and 7 from J; bases not matched to a gene: 8. The CDR3 is made up of 15 amino acids. Generated by immunoSEQ multiplex PCR, the TCRdb table keeps only in-frame clones and is missing some. The sample includes tens of thousands of clones, over 75% of them seen just once.

The chain is built from TRBV19 and TRBJ1-5, with 10 bases lining up with TRBD1. The receptor's source is a human donor with breast cancer. This material was obtained from a patient treated with IRX-2 immunotherapy. The CDR3 here is CASSPVDRGWQPQHF. DNA for the CDR3: TGTGCCAGTAGTCCAGTGGACAGGGGGTGGCAGCCCCAGCATTTT.